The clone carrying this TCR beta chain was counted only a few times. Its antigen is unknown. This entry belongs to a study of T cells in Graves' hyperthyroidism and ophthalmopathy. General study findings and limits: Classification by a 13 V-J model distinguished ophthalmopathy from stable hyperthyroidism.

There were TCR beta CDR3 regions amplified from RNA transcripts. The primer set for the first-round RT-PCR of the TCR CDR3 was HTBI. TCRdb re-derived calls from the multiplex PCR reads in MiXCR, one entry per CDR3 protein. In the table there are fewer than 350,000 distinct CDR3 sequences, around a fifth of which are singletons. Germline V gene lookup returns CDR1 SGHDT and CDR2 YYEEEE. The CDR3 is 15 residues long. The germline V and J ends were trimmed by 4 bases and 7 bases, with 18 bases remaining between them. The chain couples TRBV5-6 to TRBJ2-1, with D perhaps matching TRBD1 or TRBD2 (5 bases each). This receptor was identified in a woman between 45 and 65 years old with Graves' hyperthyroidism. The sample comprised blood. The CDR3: CASSIPGRMSNEQFF. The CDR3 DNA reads TGTGCCAGCAGCATACCGGGACGCATGTCGAATGAGCAGTTCTTC.